This TCR beta chain was recovered during a study of PD-L1 blockade in urothelial cancer. The table came from immunoSEQ multiplex PCR; TCRdb's copy has only in-frame clones and leaves some out. Here the sample spans around 50,000 clones, about four fifths being singletons. Time point here: pretreatment peripheral blood. J was trimmed by 8 bases and V by 7 bases; bases with no gene match: 18. Germline CDR1 SGHNT, CDR2 YYREEE (reference sequence). The CDR3 is 17 residues long. The chain is built from TRBV5-4 and TRBJ2-1, with 10 bases that match TRBD2. The source is a man in his fifties or sixties with urothelial cancer. The source was PBMCs, collected around atezolizumab (anti-PD-L1) treatment. CDR3 amino acids: CASYPPPSGGVGDEQFF. The CDR3 DNA follows: TGTGCCAGCTACCCCCCCCCTAGCGGGGGAGTTGGGGATGAGCAGTTCTTC. The entire variable domain, with the rest obtained from reference TRBV5-4 and TRBJ2-1, is as follows: ETGVTQSPTHLIKTRGQQVTLRCSSQSGHNTVSWYQQALGQGPQFIFQYYREEENGRGNFPPRFSGLQFPNYSSELNVNALELDDSALYLCASYPPPSGGVGDEQFFGPGTRLTVL.